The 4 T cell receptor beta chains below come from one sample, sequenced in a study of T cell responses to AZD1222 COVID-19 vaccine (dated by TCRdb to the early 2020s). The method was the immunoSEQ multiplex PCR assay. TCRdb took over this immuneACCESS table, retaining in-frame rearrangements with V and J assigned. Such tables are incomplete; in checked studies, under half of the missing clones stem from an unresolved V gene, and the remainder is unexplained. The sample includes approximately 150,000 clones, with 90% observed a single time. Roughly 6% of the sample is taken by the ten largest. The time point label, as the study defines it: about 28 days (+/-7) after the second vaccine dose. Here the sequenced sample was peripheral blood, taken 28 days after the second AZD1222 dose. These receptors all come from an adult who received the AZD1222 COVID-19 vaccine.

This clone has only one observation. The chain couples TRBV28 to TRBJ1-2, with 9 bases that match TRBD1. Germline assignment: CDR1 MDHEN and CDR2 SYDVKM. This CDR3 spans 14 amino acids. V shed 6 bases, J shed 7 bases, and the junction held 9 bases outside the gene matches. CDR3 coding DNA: TGTGCCAGCAGGCAGACAGGGGGTAAATTTGGCTACACCTTC. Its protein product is CASRQTGGKFGYTF.

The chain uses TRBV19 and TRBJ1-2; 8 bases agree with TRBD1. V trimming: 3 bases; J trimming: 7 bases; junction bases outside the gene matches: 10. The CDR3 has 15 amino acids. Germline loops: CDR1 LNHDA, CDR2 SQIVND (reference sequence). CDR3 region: CASSMFQGAIGGYTF. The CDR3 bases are TGTGCCAGTAGTATGTTCCAGGGGGCGATCGGTGGCTACACCTTC. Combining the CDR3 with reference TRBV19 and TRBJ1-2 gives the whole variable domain DGGITQSPKYLFRKEGQNVTLSCEQNLNHDAMYWYRQDPGQGLRLIYYSQIVNDFQKGDIAEGYSVSREKKESFPLTVTSAQKNPTAFYLCASSMFQGAIGGYTFGSGTRLTVV.

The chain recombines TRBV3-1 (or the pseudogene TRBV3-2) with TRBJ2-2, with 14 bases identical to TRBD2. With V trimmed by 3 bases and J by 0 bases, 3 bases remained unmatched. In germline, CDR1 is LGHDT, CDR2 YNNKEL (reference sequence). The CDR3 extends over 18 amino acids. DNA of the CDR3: TGTGCCAGCAGCCAGCGGACTAGCGGGGGGACGAACACCGGGGAGCTGTTTTTT. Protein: CASSQRTSGGTNTGELFF.

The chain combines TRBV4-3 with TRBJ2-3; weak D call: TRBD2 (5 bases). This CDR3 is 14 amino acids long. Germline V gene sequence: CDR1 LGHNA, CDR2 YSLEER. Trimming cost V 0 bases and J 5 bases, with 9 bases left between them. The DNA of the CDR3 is TGCGCCAGCAGCCAAGATAATAGCGTAGATACGCAGTATTTT. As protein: CASSQDNSVDTQYF.